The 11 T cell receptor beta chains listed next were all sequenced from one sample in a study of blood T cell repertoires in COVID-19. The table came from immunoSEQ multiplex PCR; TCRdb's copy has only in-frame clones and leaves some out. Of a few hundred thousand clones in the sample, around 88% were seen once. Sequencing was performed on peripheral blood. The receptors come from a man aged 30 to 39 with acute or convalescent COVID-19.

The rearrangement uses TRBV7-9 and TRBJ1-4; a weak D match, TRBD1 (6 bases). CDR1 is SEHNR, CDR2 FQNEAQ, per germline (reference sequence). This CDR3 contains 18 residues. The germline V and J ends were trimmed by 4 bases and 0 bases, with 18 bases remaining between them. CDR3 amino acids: CASSSKQGSPATNEKLFF. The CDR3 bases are TGTGCCAGCAGCTCAAAACAGGGCTCCCCTGCAACTAATGAAAAACTGTTTTTT.

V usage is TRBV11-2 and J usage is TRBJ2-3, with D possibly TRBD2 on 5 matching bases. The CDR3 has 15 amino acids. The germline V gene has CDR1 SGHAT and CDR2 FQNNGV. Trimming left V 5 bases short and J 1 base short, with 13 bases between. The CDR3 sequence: CASSPRARGTDTQYF. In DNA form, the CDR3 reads TGTGCCAGCAGCCCTAGGGCGAGGGGCACAGATACGCAGTATTTT.

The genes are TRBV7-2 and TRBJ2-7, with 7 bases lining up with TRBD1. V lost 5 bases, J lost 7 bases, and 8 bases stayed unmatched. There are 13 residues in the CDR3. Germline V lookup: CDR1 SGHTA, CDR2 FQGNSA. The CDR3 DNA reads TGTGCCAGCAGCACGCGGACAGGTTTAGAGCAGTACTTC. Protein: CASSTRTGLEQYF. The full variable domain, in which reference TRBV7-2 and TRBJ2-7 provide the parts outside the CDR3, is GAGVSQSPSNKVTEKGKDVELRCDPISGHTALYWYRQSLGQGLEFLIYFQGNSAPDKSGLPSDRFSAERTGGSVSTLTIQRTQQEDSAVYLCASSTRTGLEQYFGPGTRLTVT.

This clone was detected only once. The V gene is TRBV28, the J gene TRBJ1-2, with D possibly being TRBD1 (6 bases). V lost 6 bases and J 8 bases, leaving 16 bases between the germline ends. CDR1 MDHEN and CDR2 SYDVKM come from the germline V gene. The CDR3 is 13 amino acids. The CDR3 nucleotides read TGTGCCAGCAGCCGCAGGGGCTGGGGAGGCTACACCTTC. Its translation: CASSRRGWGGYTF.

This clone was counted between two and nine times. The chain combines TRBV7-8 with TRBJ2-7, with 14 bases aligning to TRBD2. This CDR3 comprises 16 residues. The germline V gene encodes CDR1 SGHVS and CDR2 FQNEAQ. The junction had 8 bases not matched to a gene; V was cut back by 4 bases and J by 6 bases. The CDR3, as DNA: TGTGCCAGCAGCTCGGGACTAGCGGGAGCTGCGAGCGAGCAGTACTTC. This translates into CASSSGLAGAASEQYF. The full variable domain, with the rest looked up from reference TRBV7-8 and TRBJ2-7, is GAGVSQSPRYKVAKRGQDVALRCDPISGHVSLFWYQQALGQGPEFLTYFQNEAQLDKSGLPSDRFFAERPEGSVSTLKIQRTQQEDSAVYLCASSSGLAGAASEQYFGPGTRLTVT.

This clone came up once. The CDR3 protein is CASSIVEGRAQPQHF. The CDR3 DNA reads as TGTGCCAGTAGTATAGTTGAGGGGAGGGCTCAGCCCCAGCATTTT. The rearrangement uses TRBV19 and TRBJ1-5, with D perhaps matching TRBD1 (5 bases). V lost 1 base to trimming and J lost 6 bases, with 13 bases between them. The length of the CDR3 is 15 residues. In germline, CDR1 is LNHDA, CDR2 SQIVND (reference sequence). The full variable domain, its missing parts supplied by reference TRBV19 and TRBJ1-5, is DGGITQSPKYLFRKEGQNVTLSCEQNLNHDAMYWYRQDPGQGLRLIYYSQIVNDFQKGDIAEGYSVSREKKESFPLTVTSAQKNPTAFYLCASSIVEGRAQPQHFGDGTRLSIL.

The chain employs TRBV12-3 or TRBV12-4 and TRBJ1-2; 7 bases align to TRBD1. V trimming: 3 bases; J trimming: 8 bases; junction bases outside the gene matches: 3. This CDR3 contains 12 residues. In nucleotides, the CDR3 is TGTGCCAGCAGTTTGACAGGGAAGGGCTACACCTTC. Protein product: CASSLTGKGYTF.

The CDR3 reads CSVGQGFNTEAFF. CDR3 DNA: TGCAGCGTGGGACAGGGGTTTAACACTGAAGCTTTCTTT. The chain recombines TRBV29-1 with TRBJ1-1; TRBD1 aligns across 10 bases. Per germline, CDR1 SQVTM and CDR2 ANQGSEA. This CDR3 region has 13 residues. V shed 6 bases and J 2 bases; nucleotides not matched to a gene: 3.

The CDR3 bases are TGCGCCAGCAGCTGGGGAGACAGGCCGGATCGGTCACCCCTCCACTTT. It is translated as CASSWGDRPDRSPLHF. The chain combines TRBV5-1 with TRBJ1-6, with D perhaps matching TRBD1 (6 bases). Trimming removed 3 bases at V and 10 bases at J, with 20 bases between. This CDR3 has 16 amino acids. Germline lookup yields CDR1 SGHRS and CDR2 YFSETQ.

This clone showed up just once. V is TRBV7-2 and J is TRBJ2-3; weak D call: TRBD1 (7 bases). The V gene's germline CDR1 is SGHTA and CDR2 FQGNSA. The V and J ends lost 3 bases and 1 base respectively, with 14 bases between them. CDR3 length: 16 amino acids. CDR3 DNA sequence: TGTGCCAGCAGCTTTATACGGGGGACAGGCACAGATACGCAGTATTTT. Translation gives CASSFIRGTGTDTQYF.

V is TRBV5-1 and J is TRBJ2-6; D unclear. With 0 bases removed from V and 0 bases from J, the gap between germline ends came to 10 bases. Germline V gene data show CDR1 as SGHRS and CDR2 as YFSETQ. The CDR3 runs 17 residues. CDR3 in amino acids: CASSLGAYSSGANVLTF. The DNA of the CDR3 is TGCGCCAGCAGCTTGGGGGCCTACAGCTCTGGGGCCAACGTCCTGACTTTC.